This T cell receptor (beta chain) originates from a study of blood T cell repertoires in COVID-19. Study context: Spain, Italy and the United States supplied samples that represented acute and convalescent COVID-19. In each case, the material was cDNA or gDNA derived from T cells, B-cell-depleted T cells, or PBMCs.

The data were produced by immunoSEQ multiplex PCR, yet TCRdb's version contains in-frame clones alone and is incomplete. The repertoire holds under 350,000 clones, with around 89% as singletons. V was pared by 2 bases and J by 7 bases, with 17 bases between. The CDR3 spans 15 residues. CDR1 and CDR2 (germline): SGHVS, FNYEAQ. The specimen was peripheral blood. The chain joins TRBV7-6 to TRBJ1-2; D is possibly TRBD1 (6 bases). The receptor was isolated from a man aged 40-50 years with acute or convalescent COVID-19. For the CDR3, the DNA is TGTGCCAGCAGCTTATTGGTACAGGGTAAGAGTGGCTACACCTTC. Encoded protein: CASSLLVQGKSGYTF.